Following are 14 T cell receptor beta chains from one sample sequenced in a study of spatial heterogeneity in lung cancer. Described time point: sample taken at primary tumor resection. The sequenced material consisted of unsorted whole RNA from tumor, nontumor lung or frozen PBMC. TCRdb re-derived calls from the 5' RACE reads in MiXCR, one entry per CDR3 protein. The sample consists of about 39,000 distinct CDR3 sequences, 5.8% of them appearing once. Sequencing was performed on PBMCs, taken at surgery. The receptors shown here come from a male donor with early-stage non-small cell lung cancer.

This clonotype was detected many times. The chain recombines TRBV5-5 with TRBJ2-7; D is unclear. The CDR3 runs 17 residues. Trimming pared 0 bases from V and 2 bases from J, leaving 18 bases between. Germline V gene lookup returns CDR1 SGHKS and CDR2 YYEKEE (reference sequence). The DNA of the CDR3 is TGTGCCAGCAGCTTGGCCGCAGCCTACAGCGATACCTACGAGCAGTACTTC. Protein sequence: CASSLAAAYSDTYEQYF.

This clonotype was recorded many times. V gene TRBV28 combines with J gene TRBJ1-4; no clear D gene. Germline-derived CDR1 and CDR2 are MDHEN and SYDVKM. This CDR3 has 13 amino acids. V was shortened by 4 bases and J by 8 bases, with 11 bases between the two germline ends. The CDR3: CASSSGLVEKLFF. The DNA of the CDR3 is TGTGCCAGCAGTTCCGGGTTGGTGGAAAAACTGTTTTTT.

This clonotype was seen a handful of times. The chain is built from TRBV14 and TRBJ2-5; 11 bases map to TRBD2. Trimming took 2 bases from V and 4 from J; bases not matched to a gene: 0. Germline-derived CDR1 and CDR2 are SGHDN and FVKESK. CDR3 length: 14 amino acids. The CDR3 here is CASSQLAGGETQYF. The CDR3, as DNA: TGTGCCAGCAGCCAACTAGCGGGGGGAGAGACCCAGTACTTC. Based on the CDR3 plus reference TRBV14 and TRBJ2-5, the full variable domain is EAGVTQFPSHSVIEKGQTVTLRCDPISGHDNLYWYRRVMGKEIKFLLHFVKESKQDESGMPNNRFLAERTGGTYSTLKVQPAELEDSGVYFCASSQLAGGETQYFGPGTRLLVL.

Ten or more counts support this clonotype. Written as DNA, the CDR3 is TGTGCCAGCAGCTTAGCGCGCGGGACAGAAGAGACCCAGTACTTC. Encoded protein: CASSLARGTEETQYF. This sequence joins TRBV7-9 and TRBJ2-5; the D gene is possibly TRBD1 (7 bases). CDR3 length equals 15 residues. Germline values: CDR1 SEHNR, CDR2 FQNEAQ (reference sequence). The ends were cut back, 0 bases at V and 3 bases at J, with 11 bases in the middle.

Many counts were recorded for this clonotype. In DNA, the CDR3 is TGTGCCAGCAGCTTTGATCTGGGTTCGGGGAACACTGAAGCTTTCTTT. This gives the protein CASSFDLGSGNTEAFF. This chain connects TRBV5-4 to TRBJ1-1; the D is unclear. Germline lookup yields CDR1 SGHNT and CDR2 YYREEE (reference sequence). The V end lost 2 bases, the J end lost 1 base, and 15 bases lay between the germline ends. This CDR3 region has 16 residues.

This clonotype was seen a few times. V gene TRBV7-9 combines with J gene TRBJ1-4; tentative D call: TRBD1 (6 bases). This CDR3 has 16 residues. Trimming left V 5 bases short and J 7 bases short, with 20 bases between. Germline assignment: CDR1 SEHNR and CDR2 FQNEAQ (reference sequence). The CDR3 region has the DNA TGTGCCAGCAGCCCGAAGGAAGCACAGGGATTTGAAAAACTGTTTTTT. Protein sequence: CASSPKEAQGFEKLFF.

The rearrangement uses TRBV6-5 and TRBJ2-3, with D tentatively TRBD1 or TRBD2 (5 bases each). Germline lookup yields CDR1 MNHEY and CDR2 SVGAGI. V was shortened by 11 bases and J by 2 bases, with 14 bases between the two germline ends. This CDR3 spans 13 amino acids. CDR3 in DNA: TGTGCCTGCCGGGACCGCAACACAGATACGCAGTATTTT. It translates to CACRDRNTDTQYF.

This clonotype has a count of ten or more. This chain connects TRBV28 to TRBJ2-7; 10 nucleotides agree with TRBD1. V gave up 5 bases and J gave up 0 bases; unmatched junction bases: 10. The CDR3 has 17 residues. CDR1 and CDR2 from the germline V gene are MDHEN and SYDVKM. Here the CDR3 reads CASSVSRDRGHSYEQYF. CDR3 bases: TGTGCCAGCAGTGTGAGCCGGGACAGGGGCCACTCCTACGAGCAGTACTTC.

In this sample, this clonotype turned up many times. This chain uses TRBV20-1 with TRBJ2-1; possibly TRBD1 for D (6 bases). V was shortened by 0 bases and J by 3 bases, with 12 bases between the two germline ends. CDR1 and CDR2 from the germline V gene are DFQATT and SNEGSKA (reference sequence). The CDR3 sequence is 15 residues long. The CDR3 sequence: CSAREQGTYYNEQFF. The CDR3 DNA reads as TGCAGTGCTAGAGAACAGGGAACCTACTACAATGAGCAGTTCTTC.

In its sample, this clonotype was seen many times. The chain joins TRBV28 to TRBJ2-7; the D gene is possibly TRBD1 (5 bases). V was clipped by 3 bases and J by 0 bases, with 12 bases between them. Germline-derived CDR1 and CDR2 are MDHEN and SYDVKM. The CDR3 extends over 15 amino acids. The CDR3 here is CASSFFGASSYEQYF. CDR3 DNA sequence: TGTGCCAGCAGTTTCTTTGGGGCAAGCTCCTACGAGCAGTACTTC.

In this sample, this clonotype turned up many times. V usage is TRBV2 and J usage is TRBJ2-1; 10 bases match TRBD2. The germline V gene encodes CDR1 SNHLY and CDR2 FYNNEI. V trimming: 4 bases; J trimming: 16 bases; junction bases outside the gene matches: 7. This CDR3 is built from 12 residues. This chain's CDR3 is CASSVPSGGPFF. The CDR3 region has the DNA TGTGCCAGCAGTGTACCTAGCGGGGGCCCTTTCTTC. Looking up the rest from reference TRBV2 and TRBJ2-1 gives the full variable domain: EPEVTQTPSHQVTQMGQEVILRCVPISNHLYFYWYRQILGQKVEFLVSFYNNEISEKSEIFDDQFSVERPDGSNFTLKIRSTKLEDSAMYFCASSVPSGGPFFGPGTRLTVL.

The rearrangement joins TRBV27 to TRBJ2-7, with 10 bases aligning to TRBD1. CDR1 and CDR2 from the germline V gene are MNHEY and SMNVEV (reference sequence). With 4 bases clipped from V and 4 bases from J, the junction kept 19 bases outside the gene matches. This CDR3 spans 19 amino acids. The CDR3 protein is CASSSDRGLRGASQYEQYF. The CDR3, as DNA: TGTGCCAGCAGTTCAGACAGGGGGCTCCGGGGAGCAAGTCAGTACGAGCAGTACTTC.

This clonotype was detected ten times or more. The chain joins TRBV7-9 to TRBJ1-2; TRBD1 matches 8 bases. Germline V gene sequence: CDR1 SEHNR, CDR2 FQNEAQ (reference sequence). The CDR3 runs 11 residues. The CDR3 spells CATDRGYGYTF. The CDR3 nucleotides read TGTGCTACTGACAGGGGCTATGGCTACACCTTC.

This clonotype was observed a few times. The chain combines TRBV6-4 with TRBJ1-1, with TRBD1 identical over 8 bases. Germline CDR1 and CDR2: MRHNA and SNTAGT. With V trimmed by 5 bases and J by 4 bases, 6 bases remained unmatched. The CDR3 has 14 residues. CDR3 DNA sequence: TGTGCCAGCAGTCCAGGGGGCGAGGCCACTGAAGCTTTCTTT. It encodes CASSPGGEATEAFF.